The sequence of this TCR beta chain was determined in a study of T cells in Graves' hyperthyroidism and ophthalmopathy. Overall study: Prior to any treatment, at the point of initial diagnosis, peripheral blood was collected. Findings and limits, study-wide: Most thyroid clonotypes with frequency above 0.001 were detected in blood.

Lactation, pregnancy, other autoimmune disease or uncontrolled infection excluded patients. Concerning this clonotype: Its specificity is not known.

Amplification yielded TCR beta CDR3 regions, with RNA transcripts as the source. Researchers ran a first-round RT-PCR on the TCR CDR3 using the HTBI primer set. Each CDR3 protein is one row after TCRdb ran MiXCR on the multiplex PCR reads. Of about 700,000 distinct CDR3 sequences listed, about 14% are singletons. This receptor was taken from a woman younger than 35 with Graves' hyperthyroidism. The sample comprised blood.

Here the CDR3 DNA reads TGTGCCAGCAAACTAGGGACGGGTTCTCGGAACACCGGGGAGCTGTTTTTT. Translation: CASKLGTGSRNTGELFF. The chain has TRBV11-2 and TRBJ2-2; D tentatively reads TRBD1 or TRBD2 (5 bases each). The CDR3 spans 17 residues. V dropped 7 bases and J dropped 1 base, with 19 bases sitting between them. Germline V gives CDR1 SGHAT, CDR2 FQNNGV.